The present T cell receptor beta chain was sequenced within a study of blood T cell repertoires in COVID-19. Study summary: Spain, Italy and the United States supplied samples that represented acute and convalescent COVID-19. Sources were T cells, B-cell-depleted T cells, or PBMCs; the material itself was cDNA or gDNA.

CDR3 size: 14 residues. In the original workflow: By means of reference gene primer amplification, nucleated cell counts were estimated. Produced via immunoSEQ multiplex PCR; TCRdb's table is partial and in-frame only. V and J calls plus clone size are reproduced from that table; the DNA served to infer D and trimming. The repertoire has about 200,000 clones, roughly 85% of them found once; the top ten carry about 2.4%. Those enrolled in Seattle joined during active infection and were followed longitudinally afterward. The chain uses TRBV21-1 and TRBJ2-1; the table calls TRBD1, which could not be checked here. TRBV21-1 is listed as a pseudogene. This sequence was found in a woman aged 70-85 years with COVID-19, enrolled during active disease. The sample taken for sequencing was peripheral blood. DNA for the CDR3: TGTGCCAGCACCGAAGACAGAACCGACAATGAGCAGTTCTTC. Residues: CASTEDRTDNEQFF.